The rows below give T cell receptor beta chains drawn from one sample of a study of CD8+ T cells in alopecia areata. Data came from immunoSEQ multiplex PCR; TCRdb stores just in-frame clones and leaves some out. The sample records about 170,000 clones, 67% being singletons. The sample was CD8+ T cells sorted from blood, taken at week 0. Receptors originate from a human donor with alopecia areata. The CDR3 runs from the conserved cysteine through the conserved F or W. Each record gives: CDR3 protein, CDR3 DNA, CDR3 length, clone size, V gene, D gene, J gene. D genes are given only for firm matches. Clone size is not always given. Where it is, it says once, few, many or a class for expanded clones.

CDR3: CASSPRGRRIDTQYF
DNA: TGTGCCAGCAGTCCCCGGGGCAGGCGGATTGATACGCAGTATTTT
length: 15
size: NA
V: TRBV9
D: NA
J: TRBJ2-3

CDR3: CASSLTGGYEQYF
DNA: TGCGCCAGCAGCTTGACAGGTGGCTACGAGCAGTACTTC
length: 13
size: NA
V: TRBV5-1
D: NA
J: TRBJ2-7

CDR3: CASSGSGDQFF
DNA: TGTGCCAGCAGCGGCTCCGGCGATCAGTTCTTC
length: 11
size: NA
V: TRBV9
D: NA
J: TRBJ2-1

CDR3: CSVGTGSSVGGYTF
DNA: TGCAGCGTGGGGACGGGTTCCTCCGTCGGTGGCTACACCTTC
length: 14
size: few
V: TRBV29-1
D: NA
J: TRBJ1-2

CDR3: CASSEPSTDTQYF
DNA: TGTGCCAGCAGCGAGCCTAGCACAGATACGCAGTATTTT
length: 13
size: large
V: TRBV9
D: NA
J: TRBJ2-3

CDR3: CASSSREGDRPLRGYTF
DNA: TGTGCCAGCAGCTCCCGGGAGGGGGACAGACCCCTCCGTGGCTACACCTTC
length: 17
size: NA
V: TRBV9
D: TRBD1
J: TRBJ1-2

CDR3: CASSFKVQETQYF
DNA: TGTGCCAGCAGCTTCAAGGTCCAAGAGACCCAGTACTTC
length: 13
size: once
V: TRBV7-9
D: NA
J: TRBJ2-5

CDR3: CASSWTSRAGELFF
DNA: TGTGCCAGCAGTTGGACGTCGAGGGCCGGGGAGCTGTTTTTT
length: 14
size: NA
V: TRBV27
D: NA
J: TRBJ2-2

CDR3: CASSKTRGKGANEQFF
DNA: TGTGCCAGCAGCAAAACTAGAGGGAAGGGGGCAAATGAGCAGTTCTTC
length: 16
size: NA
V: TRBV7-9
D: TRBD1
J: TRBJ2-1

CDR3: CASSLASVAGGPETQYF
DNA: TGTGCCAGCAGCTTGGCCTCGGTAGCGGGGGGCCCAGAGACCCAGTACTTC
length: 17
size: NA
V: TRBV5-6
D: TRBD2
J: TRBJ2-5

CDR3: CASSLGGNIQYF
DNA: TGTGCCAGCAGCTTAGGGGGGAACATTCAGTACTTC
length: 12
size: few
V: TRBV7-9
D: NA
J: TRBJ2-4

CDR3: CASSQYPPGQTSQTQYF
DNA: TGCGCCAGCAGTCAATATCCCCCGGGACAGACCTCGCAGACCCAGTACTTC
length: 17
size: few
V: TRBV23-1
D: TRBD1
J: TRBJ2-5

CDR3: CASSLANRQETQYF
DNA: TGTGCCAGCAGCTTAGCTAACAGGCAAGAGACCCAGTACTTC
length: 14
size: NA
V: TRBV7-9
D: NA
J: TRBJ2-5

CDR3: CASSAERSYGYTF
DNA: TGTGCCAGCAGCGCTGAAAGGTCCTATGGCTACACCTTC
length: 13
size: NA
V: TRBV2
D: NA
J: TRBJ1-2

CDR3: CASSRWGATNEKLFF
DNA: TGTGCCAGCAGCCGCTGGGGCGCAACTAATGAAAAACTGTTTTTT
length: 15
size: NA
V: TRBV13
D: NA
J: TRBJ1-4

CDR3: CASRGPGQGLNQPQHF
DNA: TGTGCCAGCAGGGGACCGGGACAGGGGTTGAATCAGCCCCAGCATTTT
length: 16
size: NA
V: TRBV2
D: TRBD1
J: TRBJ1-5

CDR3: CASSPAVGGTDTQYF
DNA: TGCGCCAGCAGCCCAGCGGTGGGCGGCACAGATACGCAGTATTTT
length: 15
size: NA
V: TRBV4-1
D: NA
J: TRBJ2-3

CDR3: CASRGARDYQETQYF
DNA: TGTGCCAGCCGAGGAGCCCGGGACTACCAAGAGACCCAGTACTTC
length: 15
size: once
V: TRBV2
D: NA
J: TRBJ2-5

CDR3: CSVGNNEQFF
DNA: TGCAGCGTTGGGAACAATGAGCAGTTCTTC
length: 10
size: NA
V: TRBV29-1
D: NA
J: TRBJ2-1

CDR3: CASSLDVEQFF
DNA: TGTGCCAGCAGCTTAGATGTGGAGCAGTTCTTC
length: 11
size: few
V: TRBV7-2
D: NA
J: TRBJ2-1

CDR3: CASSPQGNEGYTF
DNA: TGTGCCAGCAGCCCCCAGGGGAACGAGGGCTACACCTTC
length: 13
size: NA
V: TRBV14
D: NA
J: TRBJ1-2

CDR3: CASTKGGYEQFF
DNA: TGCGCCAGCACGAAGGGTGGGTATGAGCAGTTCTTC
length: 12
size: NA
V: TRBV10-2
D: NA
J: TRBJ2-1

CDR3: CASSSRDSSYGYTF
DNA: TGTGCCAGCAGTTCGCGGGACTCGTCCTATGGCTACACCTTC
length: 14
size: NA
V: TRBV6-5
D: NA
J: TRBJ1-2

CDR3: CASSEAGADTQYF
DNA: TGTGCCAGCAGCGAAGCCGGGGCAGATACGCAGTATTTT
length: 13
size: NA
V: TRBV7-9
D: NA
J: TRBJ2-3

CDR3: CASSVRPSGSTDTQYF
DNA: TGTGCCAGCAGCGTAAGGCCTAGCGGATCCACAGATACGCAGTATTTT
length: 16
size: few
V: TRBV9
D: TRBD2
J: TRBJ2-3

CDR3: CSGDTGNTEAFF
DNA: TGCAGCGGTGATACAGGGAACACTGAAGCTTTCTTT
length: 12
size: NA
V: TRBV29-1
D: NA
J: TRBJ1-1

CDR3: CASSVTLNTEAFF
DNA: TGTGCCAGCAGCGTAACGCTAAACACTGAAGCTTTCTTT
length: 13
size: NA
V: TRBV9
D: NA
J: TRBJ1-1

CDR3: CAWSSGGVDPWRIEAFF
DNA: TGTGCCTGGAGTTCTGGAGGGGTCGACCCTTGGCGGATTGAAGCTTTCTTT
length: 17
size: once
V: TRBV30
D: NA
J: TRBJ1-1

CDR3: CASSFRDRGTDTQYF
DNA: TGCGCCAGCAGCTTCCGGGACAGGGGTACAGATACGCAGTATTTT
length: 15
size: NA
V: TRBV5-1
D: TRBD1
J: TRBJ2-3

CDR3: CASEGTGGADTQYF
DNA: TGTGCTAGTGAAGGGACAGGGGGGGCAGATACGCAGTATTTT
length: 14
size: NA
V: TRBV12-5
D: TRBD1
J: TRBJ2-3

CDR3: CASSLVTTTDTQYF
DNA: TGTGCCAGCAGCTTAGTTACTACCACAGATACGCAGTATTTT
length: 14
size: NA
V: TRBV7-9
D: NA
J: TRBJ2-3

CDR3: CASSYLGGLQETQYF
DNA: TGTGCCAGCAGCTACCTCGGGGGGTTACAAGAGACCCAGTACTTC
length: 15
size: NA
V: TRBV7-3
D: TRBD2
J: TRBJ2-5

CDR3: CASSLGRGEQFF
DNA: TGTGCCAGCAGCTTGGGGCGTGGAGAGCAGTTCTTC
length: 12
size: NA
V: TRBV5-6
D: NA
J: TRBJ2-1

CDR3: CASSLEGGGSPLHF
DNA: TGTGCCAGCAGTTTAGAAGGGGGTGGTTCACCCCTCCACTTT
length: 14
size: NA
V: TRBV27
D: NA
J: TRBJ1-6

CDR3: CASSLPSLGTGELFF
DNA: TGTGCCAGCAGCTTACCTAGTTTAGGCACCGGGGAGCTGTTTTTT
length: 15
size: NA
V: TRBV5-6
D: NA
J: TRBJ2-2

CDR3: CASRESGTGNYGYTF
DNA: TGCGCCAGCAGAGAATCCGGGACAGGGAACTATGGCTACACCTTC
length: 15
size: NA
V: TRBV5-1
D: TRBD1
J: TRBJ1-2

CDR3: CASSHRGLTDTQYF
DNA: TGTGCCAGCAGCCACCGAGGACTCACAGATACGCAGTATTTT
length: 14
size: NA
V: TRBV6-5
D: NA
J: TRBJ2-3

CDR3: CASSQEWDRLYIQYF
DNA: TGCGCCAGCAGCCAAGAATGGGACAGGTTGTACATTCAGTACTTC
length: 15
size: NA
V: TRBV4-1
D: TRBD1
J: TRBJ2-4

CDR3: CASSQVLNSPLHF
DNA: TGTGCCAGCAGCCAGGTCCTTAATTCACCCCTCCACTTT
length: 13
size: few
V: TRBV14
D: NA
J: TRBJ1-6

CDR3: CAWSLDPTGELFF
DNA: TGTGCCTGGAGTCTGGACCCCACCGGGGAGCTGTTTTTT
length: 13
size: NA
V: TRBV30
D: NA
J: TRBJ2-2

CDR3: CASSLLVRPQETQYF
DNA: TGTGCCAGCAGCTTACTGGTTAGGCCCCAAGAGACCCAGTACTTC
length: 15
size: NA
V: TRBV7-8
D: NA
J: TRBJ2-5

CDR3: CASSPGTLGQYF
DNA: TGTGCCAGCAGCCCCGGGACCCTTGGGCAGTACTTC
length: 12
size: once
V: TRBV5-6
D: NA
J: TRBJ2-7

CDR3: CASSLGTGALRELFF
DNA: TGTGCCAGCAGCTTGGGGACAGGGGCATTACGGGAGCTGTTTTTT
length: 15
size: NA
V: TRBV5-6
D: TRBD1
J: TRBJ2-2

CDR3: CATSPGGNYGYTF
DNA: TGTGCCACCAGCCCAGGGGGGAACTATGGCTACACCTTC
length: 13
size: once
V: TRBV15
D: TRBD1
J: TRBJ1-2

CDR3: CASSLGKGNYGYTF
DNA: TGCGCCAGCAGCTTGGGAAAGGGGAACTATGGCTACACCTTC
length: 14
size: NA
V: TRBV5-1
D: NA
J: TRBJ1-2

CDR3: CATSEEGAGNQPQHF
DNA: TGTGCCACCAGCGAGGAGGGGGCGGGCAATCAGCCCCAGCATTTT
length: 15
size: NA
V: TRBV15
D: TRBD1
J: TRBJ1-5